The rows below give T cell receptor beta chains drawn from one sample of a study of cytomegalovirus exposure and HLA in healthy donors. Profiled with immunoSEQ multiplex PCR; TCRdb holds only in-frame clones, not every one. The table includes about 130,000 clones, approximately 91% detected once. Sequenced input: PBMCs. These receptors originate from a man aged 25-45 years in good health and CMV-seronegative. Each CDR3 is given with its conserved first and last residue. The order of the fields is J gene, D gene, clone size, V gene, CDR3 protein, CDR3 DNA. The D gene is left open where the match is weak. Some rows have no size entry. The others give once, few or many, or a class for an expanded clone.

j_call: TRBJ1-2; d_call: NA; clone_size: once; v_call: TRBV5-1; cdr3_aa: CASNDPTASYGYTF; cdr3_nt: TGCGCCAGCAATGATCCGACAGCATCGTATGGCTACACCTTC
j_call: TRBJ1-4; d_call: NA; clone_size: NA; v_call: TRBV4-1; cdr3_aa: CASSTAGAATNEKLFF; cdr3_nt: TGCGCCAGCAGCACAGCGGGGGCGGCAACTAATGAAAAACTGTTTTTT
j_call: TRBJ2-7; d_call: TRBD1; clone_size: once; v_call: TRBV7-2; cdr3_aa: CAGRTGGGEQYF; cdr3_nt: TGTGCCGGTCGGACAGGTGGAGGCGAGCAGTACTTC
j_call: TRBJ1-2; d_call: TRBD1; clone_size: once; v_call: TRBV29-1; cdr3_aa: CSVEDRDRINYGYTF; cdr3_nt: TGCAGCGTTGAAGATAGGGACAGGATTAACTATGGCTACACCTTC
j_call: TRBJ1-4; d_call: NA; clone_size: NA; v_call: TRBV9; cdr3_aa: CASSVASGLTNEKLFF; cdr3_nt: TGTGCCAGCAGCGTAGCTTCGGGACTGACAAATGAAAAACTGTTTTTT
j_call: TRBJ1-1; d_call: NA; clone_size: once; v_call: TRBV12-5; cdr3_aa: CASGLVRGSEAFF; cdr3_nt: TGTGCTAGTGGTTTGGTACGCGGTTCGGAAGCTTTCTTT
j_call: TRBJ2-7; d_call: NA; clone_size: NA; v_call: TRBV11-2; cdr3_aa: CASSGSSYEQYF; cdr3_nt: TGTGCCAGCAGCGGGAGCTCCTACGAGCAGTACTTC
j_call: TRBJ1-4; d_call: TRBD1; clone_size: NA; v_call: TRBV2; cdr3_aa: CASVYGTGRTNEKLFF; cdr3_nt: TGTGCCAGCGTCTACGGGACAGGGCGGACTAATGAAAAACTGTTTTTT
j_call: TRBJ2-1; d_call: NA; clone_size: NA; v_call: TRBV18; cdr3_aa: CAPEDRVYNEQFF; cdr3_nt: TGTGCTCCGGAGGACAGAGTATACAATGAGCAGTTCTTC
j_call: TRBJ2-1; d_call: TRBD2; clone_size: NA; v_call: TRBV9; cdr3_aa: CASSPIILAGLYNEQFF; cdr3_nt: TGTGCCAGCAGCCCAATAATTCTAGCGGGTCTGTACAATGAGCAGTTCTTC
j_call: TRBJ2-7; d_call: NA; clone_size: NA; v_call: TRBV4-1; cdr3_aa: CASSPESGAYYEQYF; cdr3_nt: TGCGCCAGCAGCCCAGAATCTGGGGCCTACTACGAGCAGTACTTC
j_call: TRBJ1-3; d_call: NA; clone_size: once; v_call: TRBV29-1; cdr3_aa: CSVHFGLSSGNTIYF; cdr3_nt: TGCAGCGTTCACTTCGGGTTGAGCTCTGGAAACACCATATATTTT
j_call: TRBJ2-1; d_call: NA; clone_size: NA; v_call: TRBV10-3; cdr3_aa: CAISDWGQGGHNEQFF; cdr3_nt: TGTGCCATCAGTGATTGGGGGCAAGGGGGTCACAATGAGCAGTTCTTC
j_call: TRBJ2-5; d_call: TRBD1; clone_size: NA; v_call: TRBV6-5; cdr3_aa: CASSSRDRGRSETQYF; cdr3_nt: TGTGCCAGCAGTTCCCGGGACAGGGGGCGGTCAGAGACCCAGTACTTC
j_call: TRBJ1-2; d_call: NA; clone_size: NA; v_call: TRBV29-1; cdr3_aa: CSVHDKNNYGYTF; cdr3_nt: TGCAGCGTTCATGACAAAAATAACTATGGCTACACCTTC
j_call: TRBJ2-2; d_call: TRBD2; clone_size: NA; v_call: TRBV2; cdr3_aa: CASARTSGRLNTGELFF; cdr3_nt: TGTGCCAGCGCTAGGACTAGCGGGAGGTTGAACACCGGGGAGCTGTTTTTT
j_call: TRBJ2-1; d_call: TRBD2; clone_size: NA; v_call: TRBV4-1; cdr3_aa: CASSQEGSSSGNNEQFF; cdr3_nt: TGCGCCAGCAGCCAAGAAGGTAGTTCTAGCGGGAACAACGAGCAGTTCTTC
j_call: TRBJ2-7; d_call: TRBD2; clone_size: NA; v_call: TRBV19; cdr3_aa: CASRLGLAGDEQYF; cdr3_nt: TGTGCCAGTAGACTTGGACTAGCGGGAGACGAGCAGTACTTC
j_call: TRBJ1-3; d_call: TRBD1; clone_size: NA; v_call: TRBV11-2; cdr3_aa: CASSLAPGQSSGNTIYF; cdr3_nt: TGTGCCAGCAGCCTCGCCCCGGGACAGAGCTCTGGAAACACCATATATTTT
j_call: TRBJ2-7; d_call: TRBD1; clone_size: NA; v_call: TRBV11-1; cdr3_aa: CASSPPGQGTYQQYF; cdr3_nt: TGTGCCAGCAGTCCACCGGGACAGGGGACTTATCAGCAGTACTTC
j_call: TRBJ2-7; d_call: NA; clone_size: NA; v_call: TRBV30; cdr3_aa: CAWGTGVEQYF; cdr3_nt: TGTGCCTGGGGGACTGGGGTTGAGCAGTACTTC
j_call: TRBJ2-1; d_call: NA; clone_size: NA; v_call: TRBV2; cdr3_aa: CASMREIGGPGQFF; cdr3_nt: TGTGCCAGCATGCGGGAAATCGGAGGGCCGGGGCAGTTCTTC
j_call: TRBJ1-2; d_call: TRBD1; clone_size: NA; v_call: TRBV29-1; cdr3_aa: CSVGPGGGYGYTF; cdr3_nt: TGCAGCGTGGGACCAGGGGGCGGCTATGGCTACACCTTC